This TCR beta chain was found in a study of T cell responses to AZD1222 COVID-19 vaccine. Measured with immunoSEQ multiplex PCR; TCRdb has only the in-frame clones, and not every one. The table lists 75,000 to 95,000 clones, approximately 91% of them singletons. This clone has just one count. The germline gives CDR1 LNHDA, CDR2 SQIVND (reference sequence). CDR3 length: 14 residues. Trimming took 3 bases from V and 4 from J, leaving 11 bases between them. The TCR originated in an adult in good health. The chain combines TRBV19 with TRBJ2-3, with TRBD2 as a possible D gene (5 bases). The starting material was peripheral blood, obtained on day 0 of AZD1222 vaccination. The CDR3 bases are TGTGCCAGTAGTATCAGGTTGGAGGCAGATACGCAGTATTTT. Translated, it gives CASSIRLEADTQYF.